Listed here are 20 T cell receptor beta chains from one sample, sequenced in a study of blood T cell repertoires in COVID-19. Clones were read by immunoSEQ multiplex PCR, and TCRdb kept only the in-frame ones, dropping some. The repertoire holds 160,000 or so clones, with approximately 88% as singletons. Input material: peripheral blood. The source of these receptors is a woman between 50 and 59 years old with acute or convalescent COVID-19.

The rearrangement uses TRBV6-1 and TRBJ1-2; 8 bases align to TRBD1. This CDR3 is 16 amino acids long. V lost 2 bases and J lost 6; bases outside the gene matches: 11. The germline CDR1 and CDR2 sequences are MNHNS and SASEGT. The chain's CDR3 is CASSEFRSGGVNGYTF. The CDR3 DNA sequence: TGTGCCAGCAGTGAATTTAGGTCAGGGGGCGTAAATGGCTACACCTTC.

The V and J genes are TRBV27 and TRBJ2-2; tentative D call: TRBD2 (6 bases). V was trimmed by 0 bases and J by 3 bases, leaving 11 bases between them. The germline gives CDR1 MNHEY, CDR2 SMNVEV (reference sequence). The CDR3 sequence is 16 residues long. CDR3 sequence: CASSLSLGLYTGELFF. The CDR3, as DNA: TGTGCCAGCAGTTTATCCTTGGGACTCTACACCGGGGAGCTGTTTTTT.

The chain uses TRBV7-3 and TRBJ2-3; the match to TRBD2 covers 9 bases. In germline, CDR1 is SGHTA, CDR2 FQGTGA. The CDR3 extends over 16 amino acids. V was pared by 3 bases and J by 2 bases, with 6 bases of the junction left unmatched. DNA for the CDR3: TGTGCCAGCAGCTTTGCGGCGGGGGGGCCCACAGATACGCAGTATTTT. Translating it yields CASSFAAGGPTDTQYF.

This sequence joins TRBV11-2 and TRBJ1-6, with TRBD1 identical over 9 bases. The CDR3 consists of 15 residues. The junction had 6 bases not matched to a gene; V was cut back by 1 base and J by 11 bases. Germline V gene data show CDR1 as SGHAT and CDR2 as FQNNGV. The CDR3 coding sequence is TGTGCCAGCAGCTTAGTGGGACAGGGAGTGACACCCCTCCACTTT. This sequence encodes CASSLVGQGVTPLHF.

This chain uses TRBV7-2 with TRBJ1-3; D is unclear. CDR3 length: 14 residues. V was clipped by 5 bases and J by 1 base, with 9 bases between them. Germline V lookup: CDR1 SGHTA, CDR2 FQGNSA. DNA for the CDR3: TGTGCCAGCAGCCTTTCCGTATCTGGAAACACCATATATTTT. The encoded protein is CASSLSVSGNTIYF.

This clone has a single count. CDR3 nucleotide sequence: TGTGCCAGTAGTATAGGACGGGGACAGGATTTGCTTCGAAAACTGTTTTTT. Protein product: CASSIGRGQDLLRKLFF. J is TRBJ1-4 and V is TRBV19; 8 nucleotides agree with TRBD1. The germline V gene encodes CDR1 LNHDA and CDR2 SQIVND (reference sequence). Trimming took 1 base from V and 10 from J; bases not matched to a gene: 14. The CDR3 extends over 17 amino acids.

CDR3 DNA: TGTGCCAGCAGCTTAGCGGACAGGGCTAGGGATGGCTACACCTTC. Protein: CASSLADRARDGYTF. The chain recombines TRBV7-9 with TRBJ1-2; 8 nucleotides line up with TRBD1. Germline V CDR1 and CDR2: SEHNR, FQNEAQ (reference sequence). This CDR3 is 15 amino acids long. The V gene end was trimmed by 0 bases and the J gene end by 6 bases; junction bases not matched to a gene: 6. Full variable domain (remainder filled in from reference TRBV7-9 and TRBJ1-2): DTGVSQNPRHKITKRGQNVTFRCDPISEHNRLYWYRQTLGQGPEFLTYFQNEAQLEKSRLLSDRFSAERPKGSFSTLEIQRTEQGDSAMYLCASSLADRARDGYTFGSGTRLTVV.

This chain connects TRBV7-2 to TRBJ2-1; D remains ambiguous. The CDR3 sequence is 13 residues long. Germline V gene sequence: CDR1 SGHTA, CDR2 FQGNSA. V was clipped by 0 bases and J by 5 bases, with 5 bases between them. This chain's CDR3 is CASSLAENNEQFF. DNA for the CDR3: TGTGCCAGCAGCTTAGCAGAGAACAATGAGCAGTTCTTC.

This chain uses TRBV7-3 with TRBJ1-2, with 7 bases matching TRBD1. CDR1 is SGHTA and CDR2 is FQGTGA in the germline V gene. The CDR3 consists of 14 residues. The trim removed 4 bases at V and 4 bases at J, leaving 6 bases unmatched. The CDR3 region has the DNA TGTGCCAGCAGCTCGACAGGGCTGGGCTATGGCTACACCTTC. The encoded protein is CASSSTGLGYGYTF. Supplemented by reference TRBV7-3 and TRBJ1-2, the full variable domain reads GAGVSQTPSNKVTEKGKYVELRCDPISGHTALYWYRQSLGQGPEFLIYFQGTGAADDSGLPNDRFFAVRPEGSVSTLKIQRTERGDSAVYLCASSSTGLGYGYTFGSGTRLTVV.

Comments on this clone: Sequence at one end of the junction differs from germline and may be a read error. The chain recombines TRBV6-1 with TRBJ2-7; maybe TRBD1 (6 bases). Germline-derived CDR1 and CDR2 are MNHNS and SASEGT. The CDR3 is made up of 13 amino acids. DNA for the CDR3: TGTGCCAGCAGTAAAGCAGGGGACTACGAGCAGTACTTC. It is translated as CASSKAGDYEQYF.

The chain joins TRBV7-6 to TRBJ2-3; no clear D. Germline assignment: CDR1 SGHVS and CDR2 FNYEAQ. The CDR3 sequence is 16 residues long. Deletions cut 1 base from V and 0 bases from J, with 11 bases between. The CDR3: CASSLGPGFSTDTQYF. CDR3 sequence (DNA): TGTGCCAGCAGCTTAGGGCCAGGTTTTAGCACAGATACGCAGTATTTT.

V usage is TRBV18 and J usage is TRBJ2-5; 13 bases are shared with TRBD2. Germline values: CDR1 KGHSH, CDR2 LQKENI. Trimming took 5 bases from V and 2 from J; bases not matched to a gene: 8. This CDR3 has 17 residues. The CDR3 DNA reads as TGTGCCAGCTCATCCGGACTAGCGGGAGTTCGGCAAGAGACCCAGTACTTC. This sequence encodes CASSSGLAGVRQETQYF.

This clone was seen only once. The DNA for the CDR3 is TGTGCCAGCAGCTTGCGGACAGGGCTGAACACTGAAGCTTTCTTT. This gives the protein CASSLRTGLNTEAFF. The chain links TRBV7-6 to TRBJ1-1; 8 positions match TRBD1. CDR1 is SGHVS, CDR2 FNYEAQ, per germline. J lost 0 bases, V lost 3 bases, and 3 bases had no gene match. The CDR3 totals 15 residues.

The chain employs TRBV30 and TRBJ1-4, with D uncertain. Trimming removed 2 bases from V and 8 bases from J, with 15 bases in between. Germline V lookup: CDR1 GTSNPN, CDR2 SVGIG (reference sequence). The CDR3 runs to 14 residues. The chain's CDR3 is CAWSQTEGYEKLFF. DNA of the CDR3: TGTGCCTGGAGTCAGACGGAGGGTTACGAAAAACTGTTTTTT. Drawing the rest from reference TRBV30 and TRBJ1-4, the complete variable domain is SQTIHQWPATLVQPVGSPLSLECTVEGTSNPNLYWYRQAAGRGLQLLFYSVGIGQISSEVPQNLSASRPQDRQFILSSKKLLLSDSGFYLCAWSQTEGYEKLFFGSGTQLSVL.

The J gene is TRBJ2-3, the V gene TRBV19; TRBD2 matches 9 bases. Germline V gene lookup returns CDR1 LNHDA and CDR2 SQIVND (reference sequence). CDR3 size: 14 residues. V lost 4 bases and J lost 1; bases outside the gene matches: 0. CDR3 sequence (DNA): TGTGCCAGTAGTAGCGGGGGGGGCACAGATACGCAGTATTTT. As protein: CASSSGGGTDTQYF.

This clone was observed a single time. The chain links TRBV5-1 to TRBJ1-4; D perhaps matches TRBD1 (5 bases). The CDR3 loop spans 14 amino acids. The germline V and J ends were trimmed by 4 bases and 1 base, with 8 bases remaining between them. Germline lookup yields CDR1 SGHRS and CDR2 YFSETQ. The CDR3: CASSLTVTNEKLFF. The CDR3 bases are TGCGCCAGCAGCCTGACAGTAACTAATGAAAAACTGTTTTTT.

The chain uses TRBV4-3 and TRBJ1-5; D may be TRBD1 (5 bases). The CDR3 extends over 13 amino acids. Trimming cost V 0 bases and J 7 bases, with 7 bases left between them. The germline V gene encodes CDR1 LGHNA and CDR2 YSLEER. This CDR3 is CASSQDRAQPQHF. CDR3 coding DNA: TGCGCCAGCAGCCAAGACAGGGCGCAGCCCCAGCATTTT.

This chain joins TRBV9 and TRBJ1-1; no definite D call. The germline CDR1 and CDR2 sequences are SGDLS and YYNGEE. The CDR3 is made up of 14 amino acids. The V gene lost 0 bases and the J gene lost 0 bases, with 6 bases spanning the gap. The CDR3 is CASSVEVVNTEAFF. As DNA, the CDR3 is TGTGCCAGCAGCGTAGAAGTAGTGAACACTGAAGCTTTCTTT.

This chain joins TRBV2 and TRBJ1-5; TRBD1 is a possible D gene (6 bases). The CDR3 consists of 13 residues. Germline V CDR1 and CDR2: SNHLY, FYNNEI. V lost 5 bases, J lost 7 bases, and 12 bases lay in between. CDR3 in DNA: TGTGCCAGCAGTTACAGGGAGGGGCAGCCCCAGCATTTT. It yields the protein CASSYREGQPQHF.

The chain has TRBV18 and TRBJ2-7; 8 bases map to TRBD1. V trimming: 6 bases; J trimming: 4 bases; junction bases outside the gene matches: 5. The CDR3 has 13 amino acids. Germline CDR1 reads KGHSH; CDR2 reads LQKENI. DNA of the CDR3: TGTGCCAGCTCCGCAGGGGGCTTGTACGAGCAGTACTTC. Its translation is CASSAGGLYEQYF.